The next 24 T cell receptor beta chains were all read from a single sample in a study of blood T cell repertoires in COVID-19. Libraries were prepared by immunoSEQ multiplex PCR; TCRdb keeps only in-frame clonotypes and omits some of them. The table has roughly 250,000 clones, around 80% seen once. The specimen sequenced was peripheral blood. The origin of the receptors is a man aged 35 to 55 with active or convalescent COVID-19.

V is TRBV7-9 and J is TRBJ1-2; D possibly corresponds to TRBD1 (6 bases). The V end lost 1 base, the J end lost 1 base, and 10 bases lay between the germline ends. The germline V gene encodes CDR1 SEHNR and CDR2 FQNEAQ (reference sequence). CDR3 length: 15 amino acids. The chain's CDR3 is CASSLGGGLNYGYTF. The CDR3, as DNA: TGTGCCAGCAGCTTAGGTGGGGGCCTTAACTATGGCTACACCTTC.

This clone appeared a few times. V gene TRBV5-1 combines with J gene TRBJ1-1; D possibly corresponds to TRBD1 (6 bases). The germline V gene encodes CDR1 SGHRS and CDR2 YFSETQ. This CDR3 is built from 15 residues. Trimming took 0 bases from V and 1 from J, leaving 10 bases between them. DNA of the CDR3: TGCGCCAGCAGCTTGGCGGGACACCAGAACACTGAAGCTTTCTTT. This encodes CASSLAGHQNTEAFF.

The rearrangement uses TRBV6-5 and TRBJ2-7; TRBD2 is a possible D gene (5 bases). V gave up 0 bases and J gave up 1 base, with 13 bases separating them. Per germline, CDR1 MNHEY and CDR2 SVGAGI. The CDR3 spans 16 residues. CDR3 DNA sequence: TGTGCCAGCAGTTACTCGATCGAGACTACTTCCTACGAGCAGTACTTC. Protein product: CASSYSIETTSYEQYF.

The J gene is TRBJ2-2, the V gene TRBV27; maybe TRBD1 (5 bases). Germline CDR1 reads MNHEY; CDR2 reads SMNVEV (reference sequence). The CDR3 length is 16 residues. The germline V and J ends were trimmed by 7 bases and 3 bases, with 18 bases remaining between them. CDR3 sequence reads: CASNPISGSDTGELFF. In DNA, the CDR3 is TGTGCCAGCAACCCTATTTCAGGGTCGGACACCGGGGAGCTGTTTTTT.

The chain uses TRBV5-4 and TRBJ2-2; D unresolved. Germline CDR1 and CDR2: SGHNT and YYREEE (reference sequence). The CDR3 sequence is 12 residues long. V was shortened by 3 bases and J by 5 bases, with 5 bases between the two germline ends. Written as DNA, the CDR3 is TGTGCCAGCAGCTATGAGACCGGGGAGCTGTTTTTT. Translating gives CASSYETGELFF.

A few counts support this clone. The genes are TRBV4-2 and TRBJ1-2; D gene unclear. There are 15 residues in the CDR3. Germline-derived CDR1 and CDR2 are LGHNA and YNFKEQ. V was clipped by 0 bases and J by 4 bases, with 12 bases between them. The CDR3 DNA sequence: TGTGCCAGCAGCCAAGATGCAGCTTCGGGCTATGGCTACACCTTC. Its protein product is CASSQDAASGYGYTF.

In this sample, this clone turned up once. The chain uses TRBV5-4 and TRBJ1-2; perhaps TRBD1 as D (6 bases). In germline, CDR1 is SGHNT, CDR2 YYREEE (reference sequence). The CDR3 is 14 residues long. Trimming removed 4 bases from V and 7 bases from J, with 17 bases in between. The CDR3 sequence is CASSPTAGAGGYTF. As DNA, the CDR3 is TGTGCCAGCAGCCCCACTGCAGGGGCTGGTGGCTACACCTTC.

This clone was seen just once. This sequence joins TRBV21-1 and TRBJ2-2; the DNA was not compared with TRBD1, the D call given in the table. TRBV21-1 is designated a pseudogene. The CDR3 totals 15 residues. CDR3 bases: TGTGCCAGCAGCAAACCCAACAGGGCGGCCGGGGAGCTGTTTTTT. Its translation: CASSKPNRAAGELFF.

The rearrangement uses TRBV30 and TRBJ2-3, with D perhaps matching TRBD2 (6 bases). The germline CDR1 and CDR2 sequences are GTSNPN and SVGIG (reference sequence). The CDR3 is 13 residues long. V dropped 0 bases and J dropped 6 bases, with 10 bases sitting between them. Here the CDR3 reads CAWSVLAPDTQYF. CDR3 bases: TGTGCCTGGAGTGTACTAGCCCCCGATACGCAGTATTTT.

V and J are TRBV5-1 and TRBJ2-3; 8 positions agree with TRBD2. Germline V gives CDR1 SGHRS, CDR2 YFSETQ. The V segment lost 4 bases and the J segment 4 bases; nucleotides outside the gene matches: 8. The CDR3 sequence is 15 residues long. CDR3 sequence (DNA): TGCGCCAGCAGCGTTAGCGGGATGAACGCAGATACGCAGTATTTT. It is translated as CASSVSGMNADTQYF.

The V gene is TRBV24-1, the J gene TRBJ2-1, with TRBD2 as a possible D gene (5 bases). Germline V gene data show CDR1 as KGHDR and CDR2 as SFDVKD. Deletions cut 2 bases from V and 3 bases from J, with 7 bases between. The CDR3 loop spans 14 amino acids. CDR3 residues: CATSDSGGYNEQFF. CDR3 coding DNA: TGTGCCACCAGTGATTCCGGAGGCTACAATGAGCAGTTCTTC.

The chain is built from TRBV28 and TRBJ2-7; 9 nucleotides agree with TRBD1. Looked up from germline, CDR1 is MDHEN and CDR2 is SYDVKM. The V and J ends lost 4 bases and 6 bases, in that order; junction bases with no gene match: 7. This CDR3 is 14 amino acids long. Written as DNA, the CDR3 is TGTGCCAGCAGTTCCCCGGGACAGGGTCTCGAGCAGTACTTC. This codes for CASSSPGQGLEQYF.

CDR3 residues: CAGSVGLAGVGTGELFF. The CDR3 DNA reads TGTGCCGGATCTGTGGGACTAGCGGGAGTAGGGACCGGGGAGCTGTTTTTT. This chain links TRBV19 with TRBJ2-2; 14 nucleotides match TRBD2. The CDR3 runs to 17 residues. V lost 11 bases to trimming and J lost 5 bases; unmatched junction nucleotides: 13. Germline V gives CDR1 LNHDA, CDR2 SQIVND (reference sequence).

This clone occurred once. This chain joins TRBV19 and TRBJ1-1, with D possibly matching TRBD1 (5 bases). This CDR3 is 13 amino acids long. Germline V gives CDR1 LNHDA, CDR2 SQIVND (reference sequence). Trimming cost V 3 bases and J 4 bases, with 9 bases left between them. The chain's CDR3 is CASSMFGGTEAFF. In DNA, the CDR3 is TGTGCCAGTAGTATGTTCGGGGGCACTGAAGCTTTCTTT. Variable domain in full (rest from reference TRBV19 and TRBJ1-1): DGGITQSPKYLFRKEGQNVTLSCEQNLNHDAMYWYRQDPGQGLRLIYYSQIVNDFQKGDIAEGYSVSREKKESFPLTVTSAQKNPTAFYLCASSMFGGTEAFFGQGTRLTVV.

V usage is TRBV5-1 and J usage is TRBJ1-6; a possible D gene is TRBD1 (5 bases). CDR3 length equals 17 residues. CDR1 is SGHRS and CDR2 is YFSETQ in the germline V gene. Trimming took off 0 bases at V and 10 bases at J, with 20 bases between the two ends. CDR3 protein: CASSLEALGAVFSPLHF. The CDR3 DNA is TGCGCCAGCAGCTTGGAGGCCTTAGGGGCGGTGTTCTCACCCCTCCACTTT.

The chain employs TRBV5-1 and TRBJ1-4; D perhaps matches TRBD1 (6 bases). Trimming took off 5 bases at V and 0 bases at J, with 8 bases between the two ends. The CDR3 runs to 14 residues. In germline, CDR1 is SGHRS, CDR2 YFSETQ. The CDR3 reads CASRDSTTNEKLFF. The CDR3 coding sequence is TGCGCCAGCAGGGACAGCACAACTAATGAAAAACTGTTTTTT.

The chain combines TRBV6-2 or TRBV6-3 with TRBJ1-2; no clear D gene. Germline loops: CDR1 MNHEY, CDR2 SVGEGT. V was trimmed by 2 bases and J by 6 bases, leaving 16 bases between them. This CDR3 is 15 amino acids long. The CDR3 DNA reads as TGTGCCAGCAGTTACACCCCAGGAGGGTTGGATGGCTACACCTTC. This codes for CASSYTPGGLDGYTF.

This rearrangement joins TRBV6-5 to TRBJ2-3; unclear D gene. In germline, CDR1 is MNHEY, CDR2 SVGAGI. The length of the CDR3 is 13 residues. Trimming shortened V by 0 bases and J by 9 bases, and 10 bases separated the two germline ends. The CDR3 spells CASSYSEGDTQYF. In nucleotides, the CDR3 is TGTGCCAGCAGTTACTCCGAAGGAGACACGCAGTATTTT.

As DNA, the CDR3 is TGTGCCTGGAGTGTTGCGGCAGACACTGAAGCTTTCTTT. Residues: CAWSVAADTEAFF. This sequence joins TRBV30 and TRBJ1-1, with D hard to call. Deletions cut 0 bases from V and 3 bases from J, with 8 bases between. The CDR3 consists of 13 residues. Germline V gene lookup returns CDR1 GTSNPN and CDR2 SVGIG (reference sequence).

V is TRBV29-1 and J is TRBJ2-3, with D unresolved. The CDR3 is 15 residues long. The germline CDR1 and CDR2 sequences are SQVTM and ANQGSEA. V dropped 4 bases and J dropped 1 base, with 15 bases sitting between them. In DNA form, the CDR3 reads TGCAGCGTTGTCCGCCTGTCGGTGGGCACAGATACGCAGTATTTT. Encoded protein: CSVVRLSVGTDTQYF.

The CDR3, as DNA: TGTGCCAGCAGTCCCGGGACTGCTATAAGGGAGCAGTACTTC. This translates into CASSPGTAIREQYF. The chain carries TRBV2 and TRBJ2-7, with D perhaps TRBD2 (6 bases). The CDR3 consists of 14 residues. The V gene lost 5 bases and the J gene lost 7 bases, with 18 bases spanning the gap. CDR1 and CDR2 from the germline V gene are SNHLY and FYNNEI.

This chain links TRBV6-6 with TRBJ1-2; perhaps TRBD1 as D (5 bases). The CDR3 length is 11 residues. V lost 6 bases to trimming and J lost 8 bases, with 10 bases between them. The V gene's germline CDR1 is MNHNY and CDR2 SVGAGI (reference sequence). The CDR3 is CASSPGYGYTF. The CDR3 nucleotides read TGTGCCAGCAGCCCAGGGTACGGCTACACCTTC.

This clone appeared once. V gene TRBV3-1 (or the pseudogene TRBV3-2) combines with J gene TRBJ2-3, with D tentatively TRBD1 (5 bases). The CDR3 has 11 amino acids. CDR1 is LGHDT, CDR2 YNNKEL, per germline (reference sequence). V shed 7 bases and J shed 4 bases, with 6 bases lying between them. The CDR3 protein is CASKGSDTQYF. The CDR3 region has the DNA TGTGCCAGCAAGGGGTCAGATACGCAGTATTTT.

The chain uses TRBV6-5 and TRBJ1-1; a weak D match, TRBD1 (6 bases). CDR1 is MNHEY and CDR2 is SVGAGI in the germline V gene. The length of the CDR3 is 14 residues. Trimming took 4 bases from V and 0 from J, leaving 9 bases between them. CDR3 bases: TGTGCCAGCAGTTGGGGGACAATGAACACTGAAGCTTTCTTT. This translates into CASSWGTMNTEAFF.